This T cell receptor (beta chain) was recovered during a study of cytomegalovirus exposure and HLA in healthy donors. Study outcomes and limitations: Later, TCR association rates were found to vary by HLA locus, highest for DRB1 and lowest for HLA-C.

The CDR3 has 16 residues. Germline CDR1 SGHRS, CDR2 YFSETQ. Losses at the gene ends were 0 bases for V and 3 bases for J; bases not matched to a gene: 6. With respect to this clone: Its antigen is unidentified.

Primers: 60 Vbeta forward and 13 Jbeta reverse. Using immunoSEQ multiplex PCR, the repertoire was profiled, and TCRdb retains in-frame clones only, with some absent. The repertoire table contains 75,000 to 100,000 clones. The TCR originated in a woman aged 60 to 75 in good health and CMV-seronegative. Sequencing was performed on PBMCs. J is TRBJ2-3 and V is TRBV5-1; 8 nucleotides agree with TRBD2. CDR3 in amino acids: CASSLVGRAETDTQYF. Here the CDR3 DNA reads TGCGCCAGCAGCTTGGTCGGGAGGGCGGAGACAGATACGCAGTATTTT. Drawing the rest from reference TRBV5-1 and TRBJ2-3, the complete variable domain is KAGVTQTPRYLIKTRGQQVTLSCSPISGHRSVSWYQQTPGQGLQFLFEYFSETQRNKGNFPGRFSGRQFSNSRSEMNVSTLELGDSALYLCASSLVGRAETDTQYFGPGTRLTVL.